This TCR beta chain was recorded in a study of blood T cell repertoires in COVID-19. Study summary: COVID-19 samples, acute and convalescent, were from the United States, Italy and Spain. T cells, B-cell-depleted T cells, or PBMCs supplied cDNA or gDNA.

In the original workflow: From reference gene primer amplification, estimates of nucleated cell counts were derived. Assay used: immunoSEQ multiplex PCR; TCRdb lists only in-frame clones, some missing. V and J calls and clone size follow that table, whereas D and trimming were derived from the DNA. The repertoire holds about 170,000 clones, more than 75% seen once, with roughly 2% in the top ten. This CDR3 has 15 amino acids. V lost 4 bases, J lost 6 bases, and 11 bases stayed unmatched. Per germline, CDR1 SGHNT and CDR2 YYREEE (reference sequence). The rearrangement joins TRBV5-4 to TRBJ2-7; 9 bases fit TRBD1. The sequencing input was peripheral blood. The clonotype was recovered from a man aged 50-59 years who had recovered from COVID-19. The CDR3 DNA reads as TGTGCCAGCAGCCCCCCCGGGACAGGGTACCGCGAGCAGTACTTC. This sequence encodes CASSPPGTGYREQYF. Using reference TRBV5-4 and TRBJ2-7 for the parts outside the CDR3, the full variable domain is ETGVTQSPTHLIKTRGQQVTLRCSSQSGHNTVSWYQQALGQGPQFIFQYYREEENGRGNFPPRFSGLQFPNYSSELNVNALELDDSALYLCASSPPGTGYREQYFGPGTRLTVT.